This T cell receptor (beta chain) was profiled in a study of cytomegalovirus exposure and HLA in healthy donors. Produced via immunoSEQ multiplex PCR; TCRdb's table is partial and in-frame only. The table shows 220,000 or so clones, with around 80% occurring only once. While the first cohort had hundreds of subjects, the donors belonged to the separate validation cohort of roughly 120 subjects. Study outcomes and limitations: In the 130 or so validation repertoires, a later analysis found that first-cohort TCR clusters tended to co-occur. Most TCR sequences were rare, but some public TCRs occurred in many donors.

Concerning this clone: The antigen remains unidentified.

CDR1 and CDR2 from the germline V gene are SGHRS and YFSETQ. The CDR3 is 13 residues long. J lost 12 bases, V lost 5 bases, and 8 bases had no gene match. The sequence was collected from a woman aged 25-40 years in good health and CMV-seropositive. The rearrangement links TRBV5-1 to TRBJ2-7; 13 bases are a match to TRBD2. Source material: PBMCs. The CDR3, as DNA: TGCGCCAGCAGTAATGGACTAGCGGGAGACGGGTACTTC. It yields the protein CASSNGLAGDGYF. Using reference TRBV5-1 and TRBJ2-7 for the parts outside the CDR3, the full variable domain is KAGVTQTPRYLIKTRGQQVTLSCSPISGHRSVSWYQQTPGQGLQFLFEYFSETQRNKGNFPGRFSGRQFSNSRSEMNVSTLELGDSALYLCASSNGLAGDGYFGPGTRLTVT.